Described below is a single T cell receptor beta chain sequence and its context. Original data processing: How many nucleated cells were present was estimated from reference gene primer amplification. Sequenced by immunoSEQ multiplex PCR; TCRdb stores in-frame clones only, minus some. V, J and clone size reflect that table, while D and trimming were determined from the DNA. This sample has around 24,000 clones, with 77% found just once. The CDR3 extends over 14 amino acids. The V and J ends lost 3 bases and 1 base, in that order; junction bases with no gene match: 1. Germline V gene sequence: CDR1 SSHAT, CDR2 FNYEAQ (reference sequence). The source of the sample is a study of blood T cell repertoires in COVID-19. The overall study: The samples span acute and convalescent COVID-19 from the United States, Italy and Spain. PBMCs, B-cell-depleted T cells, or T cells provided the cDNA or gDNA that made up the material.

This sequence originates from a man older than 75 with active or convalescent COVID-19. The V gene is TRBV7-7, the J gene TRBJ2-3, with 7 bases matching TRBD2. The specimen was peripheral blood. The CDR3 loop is CASSLSGGTDTQYF. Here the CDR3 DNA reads TGTGCCAGCAGCTTGAGCGGGGGCACAGATACGCAGTATTTT.